This is a list of T cell receptor beta chains from one sample in a study of shared clonotypes between healthy human individuals. Clones were sequenced by immunoSEQ multiplex PCR, and TCRdb holds only the in-frame ones, with some missing. In the table there are roughly 2.4 million clones, 95% of which are singletons. The material sequenced was naive CD4+ T cells sorted from blood. These receptors were obtained from a man aged 18 to 29 in good health. Each CDR3 is given with its conserved first and last residue. The order of the fields is J gene, D gene, clone size, V gene, CDR3 protein, CDR3 DNA. The D gene is left open where the match is weak. Size values are once, few and many counts, or a class for expanded clones, and some rows have none.

j_gene: TRBJ2-7; d_gene: .; abundance: .; v_gene: TRBV11-2; CDR3aa: CASSLKTQFVGAPSYEQYF; CDR3nt: TGTGCCAGCAGCTTAAAAACCCAGTTTGTGGGGGCGCCTTCCTACGAGCAGTACTTC
j_gene: TRBJ1-1; d_gene: TRBD1; abundance: .; v_gene: TRBV18; CDR3aa: CASSPQGATEAFF; CDR3nt: TGTGCCAGCTCACCTCAGGGGGCTACTGAAGCTTTCTTT
j_gene: TRBJ2-7; d_gene: .; abundance: .; v_gene: TRBV9; CDR3aa: CASSVGANSYEQYF; CDR3nt: TGTGCCAGCAGCGTAGGGGCCAACTCCTACGAGCAGTACTTC
j_gene: TRBJ2-3; d_gene: .; abundance: once; v_gene: TRBV18; CDR3aa: CASSPIHTDTQYF; CDR3nt: TGTGCCAGCTCACCTATCCATACAGATACGCAGTATTTT
j_gene: TRBJ2-7; d_gene: .; abundance: .; v_gene: TRBV4-1; CDR3aa: CASSQGAENEQYF; CDR3nt: TGCGCCAGCAGCCAAGGCGCAGAGAACGAGCAGTACTTC
j_gene: TRBJ1-2; d_gene: TRBD1; abundance: .; v_gene: TRBV2; CDR3aa: CASSVQGADGYTF; CDR3nt: TGTGCCAGCAGTGTCCAGGGGGCGGACGGCTACACCTTC
j_gene: TRBJ2-7; d_gene: .; abundance: once; v_gene: TRBV4-1; CDR3aa: CASSQDHWQGPEQYF; CDR3nt: TGCGCCAGCAGCCAAGATCATTGGCAGGGGCCCGAGCAGTACTTC
j_gene: TRBJ1-5; d_gene: .; abundance: .; v_gene: TRBV11-2; CDR3aa: CASSLAGYSNQPQHF; CDR3nt: TGTGCCAGCAGCTTAGCAGGGTATAGCAATCAGCCCCAGCATTTT
j_gene: TRBJ2-3; d_gene: TRBD2; abundance: once; v_gene: TRBV2; CDR3aa: CASRGLAGVDTQYF; CDR3nt: TGTGCCAGCAGGGGACTAGCGGGAGTAGATACGCAGTATTTT
j_gene: TRBJ1-1; d_gene: .; abundance: .; v_gene: TRBV10-3; CDR3aa: CAISATGPNTEAFF; CDR3nt: TGTGCCATCAGTGCCACGGGGCCGAACACTGAAGCTTTCTTT
j_gene: TRBJ1-5; d_gene: TRBD1; abundance: once; v_gene: TRBV19; CDR3aa: CASSTGTGGDQPQHF; CDR3nt: TGTGCCAGTAGTACTGGGACAGGGGGCGATCAGCCCCAGCATTTT
j_gene: TRBJ1-2; d_gene: .; abundance: .; v_gene: TRBV6-6; CDR3aa: CASSPKIYYGYTF; CDR3nt: TGTGCCAGCAGCCCAAAAATTTACTATGGCTACACCTTC
j_gene: TRBJ2-3; d_gene: TRBD2; abundance: .; v_gene: TRBV10-3; CDR3aa: CASEAGGYSSTDTQYF; CDR3nt: TGTGCCTCAGAAGCGGGAGGGTACTCTAGCACAGATACGCAGTATTTT
j_gene: TRBJ2-5; d_gene: .; abundance: once; v_gene: TRBV5-1; CDR3aa: CASRSEETQYF; CDR3nt: TGCGCCAGCCGGAGCGAAGAGACCCAGTACTTC
j_gene: TRBJ2-7; d_gene: .; abundance: .; v_gene: TRBV5-1; CDR3aa: CASSLEGLAYEQYF; CDR3nt: TGCGCCAGCAGCTTGGAAGGCCTAGCCTACGAGCAGTACTTC
j_gene: TRBJ2-1; d_gene: .; abundance: .; v_gene: TRBV13; CDR3aa: CASSLWGEGEDEQFF; CDR3nt: TGTGCCAGCAGCTTATGGGGCGAGGGGGAGGATGAGCAGTTCTTC
j_gene: TRBJ1-2; d_gene: .; abundance: .; v_gene: TRBV5-4; CDR3aa: CASSLDRQGFGGYTF; CDR3nt: TGTGCCAGCAGCTTGGACCGGCAGGGATTCGGCGGCTACACCTTC
j_gene: TRBJ1-1; d_gene: .; abundance: .; v_gene: TRBV27; CDR3aa: CASSPNDRRGVAFF; CDR3nt: TGTGCCAGCAGTCCCAATGACAGGAGAGGGGTTGCTTTCTTT
j_gene: TRBJ2-5; d_gene: .; abundance: .; v_gene: TRBV18; CDR3aa: CASSPRPQETQYF; CDR3nt: TGTGCCAGCTCACCTAGACCACAAGAGACCCAGTACTTC
j_gene: TRBJ2-1; d_gene: .; abundance: .; v_gene: TRBV30; CDR3aa: CAWSWGGDEQFF; CDR3nt: TGTGCCTGGTCTTGGGGGGGCGATGAGCAGTTCTTC
j_gene: TRBJ1-6; d_gene: TRBD1; abundance: .; v_gene: TRBV6-5; CDR3aa: CASGRLAGQHSPLHF; CDR3nt: TGTGCCAGCGGGAGGTTGGCGGGACAGCATTCACCCCTCCACTTT
j_gene: TRBJ2-5; d_gene: TRBD1; abundance: .; v_gene: TRBV4-1; CDR3aa: CASSQVGQAQETQYF; CDR3nt: TGCGCCAGCAGCCAGGTCGGACAGGCCCAAGAGACCCAGTACTTC
j_gene: TRBJ1-2; d_gene: .; abundance: .; v_gene: TRBV30; CDR3aa: CAWMPSGRYGYTF; CDR3nt: TGTGCCTGGATGCCCTCAGGAAGATATGGCTACACCTTC
j_gene: TRBJ1-4; d_gene: .; abundance: once; v_gene: TRBV28; CDR3aa: CASSFSGLGEKLFF; CDR3nt: TGTGCCAGCAGTTTTTCGGGATTGGGTGAAAAACTGTTTTTT
j_gene: TRBJ2-5; d_gene: .; abundance: .; v_gene: TRBV5-4; CDR3aa: CASSQPPWSQETQYF; CDR3nt: TGTGCCAGCAGTCAGCCCCCGTGGAGTCAAGAGACCCAGTACTTC
j_gene: TRBJ2-7; d_gene: TRBD2; abundance: .; v_gene: TRBV10-3; CDR3aa: CAISELAGGYEQYF; CDR3nt: TGTGCCATCAGTGAGCTAGCGGGAGGGTACGAGCAGTACTTC
j_gene: TRBJ2-5; d_gene: .; abundance: .; v_gene: TRBV6-1; CDR3aa: CASSSNLGSQETQYF; CDR3nt: TGTGCCAGCAGTTCTAATTTGGGATCCCAAGAGACCCAGTACTTC
j_gene: TRBJ2-7; d_gene: TRBD1; abundance: .; v_gene: TRBV9; CDR3aa: CASSVGTGMYEQYF; CDR3nt: TGTGCCAGCAGCGTCGGGACAGGGATGTACGAGCAGTACTTC
j_gene: TRBJ1-1; d_gene: TRBD1; abundance: .; v_gene: TRBV6-1; CDR3aa: CASSDRGRGAFF; CDR3nt: TGTGCCAGCAGCGACAGGGGGCGCGGAGCTTTCTTT
j_gene: TRBJ2-5; d_gene: .; abundance: .; v_gene: TRBV5-1; CDR3aa: CASSLNSDQETQYF; CDR3nt: TGCGCCAGCAGCCTTAACAGCGACCAAGAGACCCAGTACTTC
j_gene: TRBJ1-4; d_gene: .; abundance: .; v_gene: TRBV10-1; CDR3aa: CASSHPKVRVTNEKLFF; CDR3nt: TGCGCCAGCAGTCACCCAAAAGTTAGGGTAACTAATGAAAAACTGTTTTTT
j_gene: TRBJ2-1; d_gene: .; abundance: .; v_gene: TRBV20-1; CDR3aa: CSAPASNEQFF; CDR3nt: TGCAGTGCTCCGGCCTCCAATGAGCAGTTCTTC
j_gene: TRBJ2-5; d_gene: .; abundance: .; v_gene: TRBV4-3; CDR3aa: CASSQDLLGTETQYF; CDR3nt: TGCGCCAGCAGCCAAGATCTGTTGGGGACGGAGACCCAGTACTTC
j_gene: TRBJ2-7; d_gene: .; abundance: .; v_gene: TRBV4-3; CDR3aa: CASSQEEAHYEQYF; CDR3nt: TGCGCCAGCAGCCAAGAGGAGGCCCACTACGAGCAGTACTTC
j_gene: TRBJ2-6; d_gene: TRBD1; abundance: once; v_gene: TRBV7-2; CDR3aa: CASSAPGQGGSGANVLTF; CDR3nt: TGTGCCAGCAGCGCACCGGGACAGGGGGGCTCTGGGGCCAACGTCCTGACTTTC
j_gene: TRBJ2-2; d_gene: .; abundance: .; v_gene: TRBV7-9; CDR3aa: CASSLGRGNTGELFF; CDR3nt: TGTGCCAGCAGCTTAGGTAGAGGGAACACCGGGGAGCTGTTTTTT
j_gene: TRBJ1-2; d_gene: TRBD1; abundance: .; v_gene: TRBV5-6; CDR3aa: CASRSPPGQVNYGYTF; CDR3nt: TGTGCCAGCAGGAGCCCTCCGGGACAGGTTAACTATGGCTACACCTTC
j_gene: TRBJ2-3; d_gene: TRBD2; abundance: .; v_gene: TRBV5-1; CDR3aa: CASSLVSGGATDTQYF; CDR3nt: TGCGCCAGCAGCTTGGTCAGCGGGGGGGCGACAGATACGCAGTATTTT
j_gene: TRBJ1-6; d_gene: .; abundance: .; v_gene: TRBV11-2; CDR3aa: CASSRRGGSPLHF; CDR3nt: TGTGCCAGCAGCCGCCGGGGGGGTTCACCCCTCCACTTT
j_gene: TRBJ2-3; d_gene: .; abundance: .; v_gene: TRBV9; CDR3aa: CASSSEGTSTDTQYF; CDR3nt: TGTGCCAGCAGCTCCGAGGGGACTAGCACAGATACGCAGTATTTT
j_gene: TRBJ2-2; d_gene: .; abundance: .; v_gene: TRBV7-9; CDR3aa: CASSLVTGVSTGELFF; CDR3nt: TGTGCCAGCAGCTTAGTTACGGGAGTAAGCACCGGGGAGCTGTTTTTT
j_gene: TRBJ2-5; d_gene: .; abundance: .; v_gene: TRBV7-9; CDR3aa: CASSLENSLGTQYF; CDR3nt: TGTGCCAGCAGCTTAGAGAACAGCCTTGGGACCCAGTACTTC
j_gene: TRBJ2-2; d_gene: .; abundance: once; v_gene: TRBV7-2; CDR3aa: CASSLTGTFGAGELFF; CDR3nt: TGTGCCAGCAGTTTAACGGGGACTTTTGGGGCCGGGGAGCTGTTTTTT
j_gene: TRBJ1-1; d_gene: .; abundance: few; v_gene: TRBV29-1; CDR3aa: CSVLGVNTEAFF; CDR3nt: TGCAGCGTATTGGGGGTGAACACTGAAGCTTTCTTT
j_gene: TRBJ1-1; d_gene: TRBD1; abundance: few; v_gene: TRBV10-3; CDR3aa: CAISAGQGKNTEAFF; CDR3nt: TGTGCCATCAGTGCGGGACAGGGGAAGAACACTGAAGCTTTCTTT
j_gene: TRBJ2-7; d_gene: .; abundance: .; v_gene: TRBV9; CDR3aa: CASSVGARFNEQYF; CDR3nt: TGTGCCAGCAGCGTAGGAGCCAGGTTCAACGAGCAGTACTTC
j_gene: TRBJ2-2; d_gene: TRBD1; abundance: .; v_gene: TRBV5-1; CDR3aa: CASSSTGAYGAGELFF; CDR3nt: TGCGCCAGCAGCTCTACAGGGGCTTATGGTGCCGGGGAGCTGTTTTTT
j_gene: TRBJ1-2; d_gene: TRBD1; abundance: .; v_gene: TRBV19; CDR3aa: CASHISGQGYGYTF; CDR3nt: TGTGCCAGCCACATCTCTGGACAGGGCTATGGCTACACCTTC
j_gene: TRBJ2-5; d_gene: TRBD1; abundance: .; v_gene: TRBV6-6; CDR3aa: CASRKPGQQETQYF; CDR3nt: TGTGCCAGCAGAAAGCCGGGACAGCAAGAGACCCAGTACTTC
j_gene: TRBJ2-2; d_gene: .; abundance: .; v_gene: TRBV6-5; CDR3aa: CASSYEGTGELFF; CDR3nt: TGTGCCAGCAGTTACGAAGGAACCGGGGAGCTGTTTTTT
j_gene: TRBJ1-2; d_gene: TRBD1; abundance: .; v_gene: TRBV19; CDR3aa: CASSFRDRGVPANYGYTF; CDR3nt: TGTGCCAGTAGTTTCCGAGACAGGGGCGTACCGGCTAACTATGGCTACACCTTC
j_gene: TRBJ1-2; d_gene: TRBD1; abundance: .; v_gene: TRBV28; CDR3aa: CASWTGGNYGYTF; CDR3nt: TGTGCCAGCTGGACAGGAGGTAACTATGGCTACACCTTC
j_gene: TRBJ1-1; d_gene: .; abundance: .; v_gene: TRBV7-9; CDR3aa: CASSLSGSTMNTEAFF; CDR3nt: TGTGCCAGCAGCTTAAGTGGGAGTACCATGAACACTGAAGCTTTCTTT
j_gene: TRBJ2-3; d_gene: .; abundance: once; v_gene: TRBV5-1; CDR3aa: CASSLPGDTQYF; CDR3nt: TGCGCCAGCAGCCTTCCTGGTGATACGCAGTATTTT
j_gene: TRBJ1-1; d_gene: TRBD1; abundance: .; v_gene: TRBV5-5; CDR3aa: CASSPLGQVNTEAFF; CDR3nt: TGTGCCAGCAGCCCGTTGGGACAGGTGAACACTGAAGCTTTCTTT
j_gene: TRBJ1-2; d_gene: .; abundance: .; v_gene: TRBV5-1; CDR3aa: CASTKQDQGNYGYTF; CDR3nt: TGCGCCAGTACTAAACAAGACCAGGGCAACTATGGCTACACCTTC
j_gene: TRBJ2-1; d_gene: TRBD2; abundance: .; v_gene: TRBV5-4; CDR3aa: CASSLGLADYNEQFF; CDR3nt: TGTGCCAGCAGCTTGGGGCTAGCGGACTACAATGAGCAGTTCTTC